The 10 T cell receptor beta chains below all came from one sample that was sequenced in a study of T cell clonotyping in hematopoietic cell transplantation. Generated by immunoSEQ multiplex PCR, the TCRdb table keeps only in-frame clones and is missing some. Here the sample spans about 16,000 clones, about 71% being singletons. The sequenced sample consisted of peripheral blood mononuclear cells. These receptors were collected from a woman aged 60-70 years in good health. Some clones in this sample may be carry-over from other donors' samples.

The chain recombines TRBV29-1 with TRBJ2-3, with a possible D match to TRBD1 (5 bases). The CDR3 totals 13 residues. Germline lookup yields CDR1 SQVTM and CDR2 ANQGSEA. V dropped 7 bases and J dropped 2 bases, with 13 bases sitting between them. The CDR3 sequence: CSGHTTATDTQYF. CDR3 bases: TGCAGCGGCCATACGACAGCCACAGATACGCAGTATTTT.

The chain joins TRBV30 to TRBJ1-2; D remains ambiguous. CDR1 and CDR2 from the germline V gene are GTSNPN and SVGIG (reference sequence). The CDR3 covers 13 residues. Trimming removed 3 bases from V and 8 bases from J, with 16 bases in between. CDR3 sequence reads: CAWSIGSAGGYTF. In DNA, the CDR3 is TGTGCCTGGAGCATTGGGAGCGCTGGAGGCTACACCTTC.

This chain joins TRBV4-1 and TRBJ2-5, with 8 bases aligning to TRBD2. V shed 0 bases and J 14 bases; nucleotides not matched to a gene: 8. CDR3 length: 13 amino acids. Per germline, CDR1 MGHRA and CDR2 YSYEKL. The CDR3 here is CASSQDIGTSYYF. The CDR3 nucleotides are TGCGCCAGCAGCCAAGATATCGGGACTAGTTACTACTTC.

This chain connects TRBV7-2 to TRBJ1-2; D is uncertain. CDR1 SGHTA and CDR2 FQGNSA come from the germline V gene. V lost 1 base, J lost 3 bases, and 9 bases lay in between. CDR3 size: 14 residues. The CDR3 nucleotides read TGTGCCAGCAGCTTAGGGAGGGCAGACTATGGCTACACCTTC. This translates into CASSLGRADYGYTF.

This clone has a handful of counts. V and J are TRBV6-5 and TRBJ1-5, with unresolved D. Germline V gene sequence: CDR1 MNHEY, CDR2 SVGAGI. V lost 2 bases to trimming and J lost 3 bases, with 5 bases between them. The CDR3 is 13 residues long. DNA for the CDR3: TGTGCCAGCAGTTACAGGGACAATCAGCCCCAGCATTTT. It codes for CASSYRDNQPQHF.

V usage is TRBV7-2 and J usage is TRBJ1-1, with D unresolved. The CDR3 covers 13 residues. The V gene's germline CDR1 is SGHTA and CDR2 FQGNSA. Trimming stripped 5 bases from V and 1 base from J, with 8 bases between. This CDR3 is CASSPGRNTEAFF. The CDR3 DNA reads as TGTGCCAGCAGCCCAGGCAGGAACACTGAAGCTTTCTTT.

V is TRBV7-2 and J is TRBJ2-7, with D hard to call. Trimming left V 2 bases short and J 2 bases short, with 10 bases between. Germline V gene lookup returns CDR1 SGHTA and CDR2 FQGNSA. CDR3 length: 14 amino acids. DNA of the CDR3: TGTGCCAGCAGCTTATACCAGGCTGCCTACGAGCAGTACTTC. This translates into CASSLYQAAYEQYF.

This clone was seen a handful of times. The J gene is TRBJ2-7, the V gene TRBV5-1, with TRBD2 identical over 11 bases. With 3 bases clipped from V and 3 bases from J, the junction kept 5 bases outside the gene matches. The CDR3 length is 15 residues. Germline CDR1 SGHRS, CDR2 YFSETQ. The CDR3 region has the DNA TGCGCCAGCAGCTACACCGGGACTAGCGGCTACGAGCAGTACTTC. The encoded protein is CASSYTGTSGYEQYF.

This chain links TRBV7-2 with TRBJ2-3; 12 nucleotides agree with TRBD2. Unmatched junction bases numbered 7, after V lost 6 bases and J lost 3 bases. The germline V gene encodes CDR1 SGHTA and CDR2 FQGNSA. CDR3 size: 16 residues. DNA of the CDR3: TGTGCCAGCAGTCTAGCGGGAGGGTTCTCGACAGATACGCAGTATTTT. Amino acid sequence: CASSLAGGFSTDTQYF.

This clone was counted a single time. V is TRBV1 and J is TRBJ2-7; TRBD1, the table's D call, was not compared with the DNA. TRBV1 is a recognized pseudogene. There are 12 residues in the CDR3. The CDR3 DNA reads TGCACCAGCAGGCGACAGGGCTACGAGCAGTACTTC. Translated: CTSRRQGYEQYF.